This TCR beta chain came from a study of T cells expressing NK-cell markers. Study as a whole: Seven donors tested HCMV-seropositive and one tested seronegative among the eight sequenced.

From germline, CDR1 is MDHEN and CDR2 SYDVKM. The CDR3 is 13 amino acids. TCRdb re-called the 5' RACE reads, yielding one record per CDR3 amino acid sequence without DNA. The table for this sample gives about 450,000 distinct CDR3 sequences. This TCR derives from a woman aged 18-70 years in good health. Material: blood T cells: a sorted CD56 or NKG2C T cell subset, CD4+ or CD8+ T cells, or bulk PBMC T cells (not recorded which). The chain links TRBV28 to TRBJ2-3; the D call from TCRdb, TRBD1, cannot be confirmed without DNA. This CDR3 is CASSQQGGDTQYF. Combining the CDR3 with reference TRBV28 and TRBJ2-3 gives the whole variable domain DVKVTQSSRYLVKRTGEKVFLECVQDMDHENMFWYRQDPGLGLRLIYFSYDVKMKEKGDIPEGYSVSREKKERFSLILESASTNQTSMYLCASSQQGGDTQYFGPGTRLTVL.